These 21 T cell receptor beta chains came from one sample sequenced in a study of cytomegalovirus exposure and HLA in healthy donors. 60 Vbeta and 13 Jbeta primers were used in PCR. Clones were sequenced by immunoSEQ multiplex PCR, and TCRdb holds only the in-frame ones, with some missing. Of some 120,000 clones in the sample, around 85% are singletons; the top ten hold under 7.5%. The sample consisted of PBMCs. Every receptor here comes from a woman aged 30 to 39 in good health and CMV-seropositive.

This chain connects TRBV5-4 to TRBJ1-2; 8 bases agree with TRBD1. The CDR3 extends over 15 amino acids. J was trimmed by 0 bases and V by 7 bases; bases with no gene match: 8. CDR1 and CDR2 (germline): SGHNT, YYREEE (reference sequence). In DNA form, the CDR3 reads TGTGCCAGCTCCCAGGGGGCAGGCACTAACTATGGCTACACCTTC. Translating it yields CASSQGAGTNYGYTF.

The genes are TRBV6-4 and TRBJ2-3, with 11 bases matching TRBD2. Germline lookup yields CDR1 MRHNA and CDR2 SNTAGT. The length of the CDR3 is 17 residues. After removal of 2 bases from V and 2 bases from J, the junction contained 6 bases not matched to a gene. This CDR3 is CASSDARTSGFTDTQYF. The CDR3 DNA follows: TGTGCCAGCAGTGACGCAAGGACTAGCGGGTTCACAGATACGCAGTATTTT.

The chain combines TRBV12-2 with TRBJ1-1; the table's D gene call, TRBD1, was not cross checked with the DNA. TRBV12-2 is a documented pseudogene. The CDR3 has 18 residues. CDR3 DNA sequence: TGTGCAAGTCGCTTAGGGGGGTTCCGGGACAGGGTTCACACTGAAGCTTTCTTT. Protein product: CASRLGGFRDRVHTEAFF.

The sample holds a few counts of this clone. The V gene is TRBV6-1, the J gene TRBJ2-3, with 9 nucleotides matching TRBD1. The CDR3 runs to 16 residues. Germline CDR1 and CDR2: MNHNS and SASEGT. V dropped 4 bases and J dropped 3; count of bases not matched to a gene: 8. CDR3 in DNA: TGTGCCAGCAGTGCCCCGACAGGGGGTTGGACAGATACGCAGTATTTT. Protein sequence: CASSAPTGGWTDTQYF.

The chain has TRBV4-1 and TRBJ2-1; 12 bases are shared with TRBD2. Per the germline V gene, CDR1 is MGHRA and CDR2 is YSYEKL. V was clipped by 2 bases and J by 8 bases; unmatched bases: 16. The CDR3 is made up of 19 amino acids. As DNA, the CDR3 is TGCGCCAGCAGCCAATCATCGGTAGGGCTAGCGGGGGGGCTGGATGAGCAGTTCTTC. This translates into CASSQSSVGLAGGLDEQFF.

The rearrangement links TRBV11-3 to TRBJ2-5; TRBD2 matches 12 bases. The V gene end was trimmed by 4 bases and the J gene end by 4 bases; junction bases not matched to a gene: 4. The germline V gene encodes CDR1 SGHNT and CDR2 YENEEA. The CDR3 is made up of 15 amino acids. In nucleotides, the CDR3 is TGTGCCAGCAGCTCAGGACTAGCGGGGCGAGAGACCCAGTACTTC. Protein sequence: CASSSGLAGRETQYF.

The gene calls are TRBV28 and TRBJ1-5, with TRBD1 matching 9 bases. The V gene end was trimmed by 4 bases and the J gene end by 4 bases; junction bases not matched to a gene: 5. Germline values: CDR1 MDHEN, CDR2 SYDVKM. This CDR3 region has 15 residues. In nucleotides, the CDR3 is TGTGCCAGCAGTTACCCGACAGGGGGGAATCAGCCCCAGCATTTT. Its protein product is CASSYPTGGNQPQHF.

This clone has a handful of counts. The V and J genes are TRBV5-8 and TRBJ1-1, with 9 positions matching TRBD1. The J segment lost 4 bases and the V segment lost 3 bases, leaving 10 bases of the junction unmatched. Germline CDR1 is SGHTS and CDR2 is YDEGEE. The CDR3 loop spans 16 amino acids. CDR3 region: CASSSYLGQGGTEAFF. CDR3 nucleotides: TGTGCCAGCAGCTCGTACCTGGGACAGGGTGGCACTGAAGCTTTCTTT.

Turning to this clone: This sample includes further DNA sequences coding for the same CDR3. This chain joins TRBV2 and TRBJ1-5; no reliable D call. The CDR3 runs to 14 residues. The germline CDR1 and CDR2 sequences are SNHLY and FYNNEI. Trimming cost V 2 bases and J 5 bases, with 10 bases left between them. The CDR3 here is CASSESGYHQPQHF. CDR3 sequence (DNA): TGTGCCAGCAGTGAATCGGGTTATCATCAGCCCCAGCATTTT.

The V and J genes are TRBV5-1 and TRBJ2-7; tentatively, D is TRBD1 (5 bases). The CDR3 is 12 amino acids. V was cut by 5 bases and J by 7 bases, with 13 bases left in between. Looked up from germline, CDR1 is SGHRS and CDR2 is YFSETQ. As DNA, the CDR3 is TGCGCCAGCAGGGACATGGGAATGGAGCAGTACTTC. Translating gives CASRDMGMEQYF.

This clone has more than one count but fewer than ten. This rearrangement joins TRBV11-1 to TRBJ2-3, with 8 nucleotides matching TRBD1. CDR3 length: 16 residues. Germline lookup yields CDR1 SGHAT and CDR2 FQDESV (reference sequence). J gave up 5 bases and V 2 bases, and 9 bases lay outside the gene matches. The CDR3 nucleotides read TGTGCCAGCAGCTTATCACAGCAGGGGGCTGGAGATACGCAGTATTTT. The encoded protein is CASSLSQQGAGDTQYF.

V is TRBV7-8 and J is TRBJ1-2, with 12 bases identical to TRBD1. Germline V CDR1 and CDR2: SGHVS, FQNEAQ. The CDR3 extends over 19 amino acids. The V segment lost 4 bases and the J segment 3 bases; nucleotides outside the gene matches: 15. The CDR3 bases are TGTGCCAGCAGCTCGTTGCCCGGGACAGGGGGCGGTTGGGACTATGGCTACACCTTC. Its translation is CASSSLPGTGGGWDYGYTF.

The chain combines TRBV5-1 with TRBJ2-3; 12 nucleotides agree with TRBD2. This CDR3 spans 14 amino acids. The trim removed 0 bases at V and 9 bases at J, leaving 2 bases unmatched. The germline gives CDR1 SGHRS, CDR2 YFSETQ. The CDR3 region has the DNA TGCGCCAGCAGCTTGGGACTAGCGGGAGAGACGCAGTATTTT. It is translated as CASSLGLAGETQYF.

The chain joins TRBV7-9 to TRBJ1-1; D is undetermined. The CDR3 contains 13 residues. Trimming took off 0 bases at V and 6 bases at J, with 8 bases between the two ends. The germline gives CDR1 SEHNR, CDR2 FQNEAQ (reference sequence). The CDR3 coding sequence is TGTGCCAGCAGCTTAGCTCGGGAAGCTGAAGCTTTCTTT. Protein: CASSLAREAEAFF.

The J gene is TRBJ1-5, the V gene TRBV19, with a weak D call TRBD1 (6 bases). Trimming left V 4 bases short and J 2 bases short, with 18 bases between. The CDR3 length is 17 residues. Germline CDR1 and CDR2: LNHDA and SQIVND (reference sequence). This CDR3 is CASSKLVGGDGNQPQHF. The CDR3, as DNA: TGTGCCAGTAGTAAGTTGGTAGGGGGAGATGGCAATCAGCCCCAGCATTTT.

The rearrangement joins TRBV5-1 to TRBJ1-5; a possible D gene is TRBD1 (5 bases). The CDR3 has 17 residues. The V and J ends lost 0 bases and 5 bases respectively, with 18 bases between them. Germline V gives CDR1 SGHRS, CDR2 YFSETQ. CDR3 loop: CASSLARRGNSHQPQHF. The CDR3 nucleotides read TGCGCCAGCAGCTTGGCCCGGAGGGGCAACTCCCATCAGCCCCAGCATTTT. Looking up the rest from reference TRBV5-1 and TRBJ1-5 gives the full variable domain: KAGVTQTPRYLIKTRGQQVTLSCSPISGHRSVSWYQQTPGQGLQFLFEYFSETQRNKGNFPGRFSGRQFSNSRSEMNVSTLELGDSALYLCASSLARRGNSHQPQHFGDGTRLSIL.

CDR3 in DNA: TGTGCCATCAGTGAGGGACAGCAAGAGACCCAGTACTTC. It is translated as CAISEGQQETQYF. V gene TRBV10-3 combines with J gene TRBJ2-5, with TRBD1 as a possible D gene (6 bases). CDR1 and CDR2 from the germline V gene are ENHRY and SYGVKD. Trimming took off 2 bases at V and 2 bases at J, with 6 bases between the two ends. This CDR3 contains 13 residues.

The chain employs TRBV10-3 and TRBJ2-5; 9 bases agree with TRBD2. CDR1 ENHRY and CDR2 SYGVKD come from the germline V gene. There are 14 residues in the CDR3. V shed 10 bases, J shed 0 bases, and the junction held 6 bases outside the gene matches. The DNA of the CDR3 is TGTGCCACCTATAGCGGGGGTCACCAAGAGACCCAGTACTTC. Translating it yields CATYSGGHQETQYF.

V gene TRBV2 combines with J gene TRBJ2-2, with no clear D. Germline V lookup: CDR1 SNHLY, CDR2 FYNNEI. Trimming stripped 9 bases from V and 6 bases from J, with 17 bases between. CDR3 length: 14 residues. In DNA, the CDR3 is TGTGCCAGTAGAATTGGAGTGGGTGCCGGGGAGCTGTTTTTT. Translating gives CASRIGVGAGELFF.

V is TRBV5-1 and J is TRBJ2-3, with TRBD1 identical over 10 bases. The CDR3 is 15 residues long. From germline, CDR1 is SGHRS and CDR2 YFSETQ. V lost 3 bases, J lost 1 base, and 2 bases stayed unmatched. CDR3 in DNA: TGCGCCAGCAGCTATGGGACAGGGGGCACAGATACGCAGTATTTT. It yields the protein CASSYGTGGTDTQYF.

J is TRBJ2-1 and V is TRBV11-2; a weak D match, TRBD2 (6 bases). The CDR3 spans 17 residues. Germline-derived CDR1 and CDR2 are SGHAT and FQNNGV. V lost 1 base and J lost 4, with 17 bases in between. The CDR3 region is CASSLGGTLLGYNEQFF. CDR3 coding DNA: TGTGCCAGCAGCTTAGGTGGGACTCTCTTGGGGTACAATGAGCAGTTCTTC.